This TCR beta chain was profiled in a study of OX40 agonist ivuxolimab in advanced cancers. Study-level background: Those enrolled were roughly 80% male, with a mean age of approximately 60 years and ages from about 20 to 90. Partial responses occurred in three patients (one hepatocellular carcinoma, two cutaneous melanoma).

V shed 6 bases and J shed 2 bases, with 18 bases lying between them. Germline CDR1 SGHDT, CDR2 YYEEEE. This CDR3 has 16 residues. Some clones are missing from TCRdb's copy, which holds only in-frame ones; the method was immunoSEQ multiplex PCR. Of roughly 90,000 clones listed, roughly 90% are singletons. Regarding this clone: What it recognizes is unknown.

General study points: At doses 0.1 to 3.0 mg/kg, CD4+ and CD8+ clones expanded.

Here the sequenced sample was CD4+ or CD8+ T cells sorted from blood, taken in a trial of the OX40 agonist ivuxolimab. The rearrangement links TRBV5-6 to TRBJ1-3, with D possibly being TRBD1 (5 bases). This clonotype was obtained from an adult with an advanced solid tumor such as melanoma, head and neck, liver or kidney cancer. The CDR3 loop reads CASTTLHPGPGNTIYF. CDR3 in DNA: TGTGCCAGCACCACCCTTCACCCGGGACCTGGAAACACCATATATTTT.